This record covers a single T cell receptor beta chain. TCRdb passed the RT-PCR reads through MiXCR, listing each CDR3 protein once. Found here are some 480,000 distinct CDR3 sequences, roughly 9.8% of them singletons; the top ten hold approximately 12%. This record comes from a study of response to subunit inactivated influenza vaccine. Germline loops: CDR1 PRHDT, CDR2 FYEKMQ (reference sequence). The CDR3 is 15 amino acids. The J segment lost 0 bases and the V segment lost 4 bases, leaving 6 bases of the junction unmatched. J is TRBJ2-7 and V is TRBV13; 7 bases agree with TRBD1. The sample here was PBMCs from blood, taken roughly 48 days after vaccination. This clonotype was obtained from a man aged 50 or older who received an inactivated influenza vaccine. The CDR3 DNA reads TGTGCCAGCAGCTCCCGACAGGGAAGCTCCTACGAGCAGTACTTC. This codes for CASSSRQGSSYEQYF.